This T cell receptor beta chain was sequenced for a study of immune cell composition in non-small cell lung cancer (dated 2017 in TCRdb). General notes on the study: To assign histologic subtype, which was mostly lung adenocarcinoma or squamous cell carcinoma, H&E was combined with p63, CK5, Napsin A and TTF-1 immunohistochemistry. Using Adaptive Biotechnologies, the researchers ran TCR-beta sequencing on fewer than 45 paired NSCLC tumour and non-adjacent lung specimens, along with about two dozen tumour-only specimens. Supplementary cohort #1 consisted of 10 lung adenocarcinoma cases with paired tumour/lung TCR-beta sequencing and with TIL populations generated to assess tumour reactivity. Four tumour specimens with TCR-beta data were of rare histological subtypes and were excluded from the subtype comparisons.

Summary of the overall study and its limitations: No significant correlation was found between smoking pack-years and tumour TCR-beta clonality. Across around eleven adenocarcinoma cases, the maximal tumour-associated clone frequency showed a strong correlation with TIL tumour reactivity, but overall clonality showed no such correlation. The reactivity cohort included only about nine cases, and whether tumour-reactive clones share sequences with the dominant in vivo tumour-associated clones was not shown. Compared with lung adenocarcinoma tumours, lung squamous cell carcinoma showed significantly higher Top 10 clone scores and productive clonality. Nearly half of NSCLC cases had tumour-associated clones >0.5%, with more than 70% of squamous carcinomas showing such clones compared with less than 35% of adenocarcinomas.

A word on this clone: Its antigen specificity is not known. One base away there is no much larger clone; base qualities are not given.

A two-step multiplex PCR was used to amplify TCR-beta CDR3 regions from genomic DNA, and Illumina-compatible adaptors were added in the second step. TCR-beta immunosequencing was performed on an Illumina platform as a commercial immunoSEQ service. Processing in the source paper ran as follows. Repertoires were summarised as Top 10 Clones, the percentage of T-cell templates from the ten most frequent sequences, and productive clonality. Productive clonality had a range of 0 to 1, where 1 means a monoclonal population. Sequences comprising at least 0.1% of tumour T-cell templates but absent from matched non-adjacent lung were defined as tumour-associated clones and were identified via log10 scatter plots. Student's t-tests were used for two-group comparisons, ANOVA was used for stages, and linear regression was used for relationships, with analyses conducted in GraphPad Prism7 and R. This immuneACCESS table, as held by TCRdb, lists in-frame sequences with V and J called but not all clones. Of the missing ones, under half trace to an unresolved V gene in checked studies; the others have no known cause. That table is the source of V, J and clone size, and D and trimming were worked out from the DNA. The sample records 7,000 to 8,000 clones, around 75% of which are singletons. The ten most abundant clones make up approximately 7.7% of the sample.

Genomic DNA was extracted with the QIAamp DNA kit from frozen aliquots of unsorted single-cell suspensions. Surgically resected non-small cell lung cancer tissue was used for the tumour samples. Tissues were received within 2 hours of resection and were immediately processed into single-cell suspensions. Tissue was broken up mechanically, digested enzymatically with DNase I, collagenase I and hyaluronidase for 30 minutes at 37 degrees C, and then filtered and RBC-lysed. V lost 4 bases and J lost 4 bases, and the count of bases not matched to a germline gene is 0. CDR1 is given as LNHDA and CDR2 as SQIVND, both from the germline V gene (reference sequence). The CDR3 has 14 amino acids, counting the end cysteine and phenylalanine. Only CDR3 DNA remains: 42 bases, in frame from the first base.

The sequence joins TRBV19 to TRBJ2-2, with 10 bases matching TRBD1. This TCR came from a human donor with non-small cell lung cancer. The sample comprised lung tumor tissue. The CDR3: CASSRTGGTGELFF. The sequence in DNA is TGTGCCAGTAGTAGGACAGGGGGCACCGGGGAGCTGTTTTTT.